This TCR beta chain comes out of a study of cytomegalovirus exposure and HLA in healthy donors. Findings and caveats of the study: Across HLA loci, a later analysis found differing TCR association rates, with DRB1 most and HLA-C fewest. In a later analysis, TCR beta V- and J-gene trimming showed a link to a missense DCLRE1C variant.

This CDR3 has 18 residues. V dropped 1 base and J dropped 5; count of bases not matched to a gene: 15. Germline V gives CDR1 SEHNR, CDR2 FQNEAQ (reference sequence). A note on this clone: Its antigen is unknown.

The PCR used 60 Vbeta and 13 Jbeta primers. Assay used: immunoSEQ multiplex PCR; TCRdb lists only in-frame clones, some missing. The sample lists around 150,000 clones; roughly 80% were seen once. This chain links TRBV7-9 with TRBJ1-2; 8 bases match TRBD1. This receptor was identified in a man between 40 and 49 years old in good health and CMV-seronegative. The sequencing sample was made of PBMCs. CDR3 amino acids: CASSLVPLTRGLTYGYTF. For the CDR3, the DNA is TGTGCCAGCAGCTTAGTCCCCTTAACCAGGGGGCTCACGTATGGCTACACCTTC.